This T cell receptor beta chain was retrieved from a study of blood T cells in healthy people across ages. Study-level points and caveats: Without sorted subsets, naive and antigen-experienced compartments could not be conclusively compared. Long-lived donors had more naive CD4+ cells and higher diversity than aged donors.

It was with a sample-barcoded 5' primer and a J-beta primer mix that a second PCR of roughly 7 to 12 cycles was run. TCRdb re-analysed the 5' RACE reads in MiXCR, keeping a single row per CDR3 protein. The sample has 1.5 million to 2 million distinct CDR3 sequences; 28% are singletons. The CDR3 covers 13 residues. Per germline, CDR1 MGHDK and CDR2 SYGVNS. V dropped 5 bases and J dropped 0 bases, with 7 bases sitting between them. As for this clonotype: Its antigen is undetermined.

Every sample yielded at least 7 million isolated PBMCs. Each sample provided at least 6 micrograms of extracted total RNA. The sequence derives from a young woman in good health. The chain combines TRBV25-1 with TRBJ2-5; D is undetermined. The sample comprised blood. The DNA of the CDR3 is TGTGCCAGCAGTCACTCCCACCAAGAGACCCAGTACTTC. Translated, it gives CASSHSHQETQYF. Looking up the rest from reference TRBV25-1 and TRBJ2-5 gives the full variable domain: EADIYQTPRYLVIGTGKKITLECSQTMGHDKMYWYQQDPGMELHLIHYSYGVNSTEKGDLSSESTVSRIRTEHFPLTLESARPSHTSQYLCASSHSHQETQYFGPGTRLLVL.